This T cell receptor (beta chain) came from a study of T-cell reconstitution after alpha-beta-depleted transplantation in children. The TCRbeta library incorporated unique molecular identifiers. One entry per CDR3 protein, called by TCRdb with MiXCR from the PCR reads. This table has over 550,000 distinct CDR3 sequences, about 11% appearing once. The V and J ends lost 1 base and 5 bases respectively, with 14 bases between them. This CDR3 contains 15 residues. Germline lookup yields CDR1 MDHEN and CDR2 SYDVKM. This clonotype was observed a few times. The sequence was collected from a human donor who donated a stem cell graft to a child with acute myeloid leukemia. J is TRBJ1-1 and V is TRBV28, with D perhaps matching TRBD1 (6 bases). The sequenced sample was PBMCs from the stem cell graft donor, obtained from the stem cell graft. In DNA form, the CDR3 reads TGTGCCAGCAGTTTATTGTCAGGGGTTTATACTGAAGCTTTCTTT. Translation gives CASSLLSGVYTEAFF.